This T cell receptor beta chain derives from a study of OX40 agonist ivuxolimab in advanced cancers. Study background: Patients receiving dose escalation had hepatocellular carcinoma, melanoma, renal cell or head and neck cancer. The mean age was about 57 years, ranging from about 23 to 79, with roughly four fifths of participants male. General study points: A proportion of nonresponders additionally exhibited low normalized T-cell clonal expansion.

Turning to this clone: The antigen is undetermined.

Repertoires were generated with immunoSEQ multiplex PCR, while TCRdb's copy carries only in-frame clones and drops some. Of tens of thousands of clones listed, roughly 80% are singletons. Autoimmune disease history or systemic immunosuppression led to patient exclusion. The sample was CD4+ or CD8+ T cells sorted from blood, taken in a trial of the OX40 agonist ivuxolimab. The clonotype comes from an adult with an advanced solid tumor such as melanoma, head and neck, liver or kidney cancer.

The DNA for the CDR3 is TGTGCCAGCAGCTTGGAACTAGCGGGATACGAGCAGTACTTC. Its translation is CASSLELAGYEQYF. The V call is TRBV5-6, the J call TRBJ2-7, with 10 positions matching TRBD2. This CDR3 has 14 residues. The V gene's germline CDR1 is SGHDT and CDR2 YYEEEE. J gave up 4 bases and V 0 bases, and 1 base lay outside the gene matches.